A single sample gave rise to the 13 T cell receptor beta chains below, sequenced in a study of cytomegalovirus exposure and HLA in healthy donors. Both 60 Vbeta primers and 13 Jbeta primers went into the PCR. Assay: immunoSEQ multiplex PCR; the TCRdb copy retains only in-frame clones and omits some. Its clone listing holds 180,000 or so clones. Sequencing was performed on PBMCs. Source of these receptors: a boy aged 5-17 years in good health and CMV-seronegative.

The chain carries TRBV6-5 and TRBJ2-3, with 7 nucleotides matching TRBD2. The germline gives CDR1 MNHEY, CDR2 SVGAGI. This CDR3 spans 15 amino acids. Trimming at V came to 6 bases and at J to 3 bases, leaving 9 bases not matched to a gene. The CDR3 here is CASREGGALTDTQYF. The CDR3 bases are TGTGCCAGCAGGGAGGGAGGGGCCCTAACAGATACGCAGTATTTT.

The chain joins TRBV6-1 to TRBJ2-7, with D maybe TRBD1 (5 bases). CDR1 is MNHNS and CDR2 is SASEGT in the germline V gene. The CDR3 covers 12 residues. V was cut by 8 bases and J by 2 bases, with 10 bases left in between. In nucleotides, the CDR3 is TGTGCCAGCGAGGCAGGGCCCTACGAGCAGTACTTC. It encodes CASEAGPYEQYF.

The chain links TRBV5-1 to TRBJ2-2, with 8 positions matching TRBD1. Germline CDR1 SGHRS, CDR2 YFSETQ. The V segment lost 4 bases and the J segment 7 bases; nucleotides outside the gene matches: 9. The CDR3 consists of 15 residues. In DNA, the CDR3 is TGCGCCAGCAGCAGTACGGGACAGGCAAACGGGGAGCTGTTTTTT. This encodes CASSSTGQANGELFF. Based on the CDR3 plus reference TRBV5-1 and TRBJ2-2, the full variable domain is KAGVTQTPRYLIKTRGQQVTLSCSPISGHRSVSWYQQTPGQGLQFLFEYFSETQRNKGNFPGRFSGRQFSNSRSEMNVSTLELGDSALYLCASSSTGQANGELFFGEGSRLTVL.

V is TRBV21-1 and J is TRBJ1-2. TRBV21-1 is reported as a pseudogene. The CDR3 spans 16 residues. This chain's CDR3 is CASTDKWGGRNGGYTF. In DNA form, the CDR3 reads TGTGCCAGCACAGATAAATGGGGGGGGAGGAATGGGGGCTACACCTTC.

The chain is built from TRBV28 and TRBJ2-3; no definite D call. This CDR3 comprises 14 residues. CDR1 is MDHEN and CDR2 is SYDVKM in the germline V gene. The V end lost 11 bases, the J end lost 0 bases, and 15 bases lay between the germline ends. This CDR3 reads CASNVRSSTDTQYF. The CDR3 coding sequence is TGTGCCTCAAACGTACGGTCAAGCACAGATACGCAGTATTTT. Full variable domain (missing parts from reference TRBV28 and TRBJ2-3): DVKVTQSSRYLVKRTGEKVFLECVQDMDHENMFWYRQDPGLGLRLIYFSYDVKMKEKGDIPEGYSVSREKKERFSLILESASTNQTSMYLCASNVRSSTDTQYFGPGTRLTVL.

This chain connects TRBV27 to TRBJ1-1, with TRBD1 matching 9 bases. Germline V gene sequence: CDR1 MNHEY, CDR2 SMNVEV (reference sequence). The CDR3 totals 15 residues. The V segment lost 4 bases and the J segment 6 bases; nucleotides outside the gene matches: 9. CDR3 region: CASSWDTGGAAEAFF. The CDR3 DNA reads TGTGCCAGCAGTTGGGATACAGGGGGCGCAGCTGAAGCTTTCTTT.

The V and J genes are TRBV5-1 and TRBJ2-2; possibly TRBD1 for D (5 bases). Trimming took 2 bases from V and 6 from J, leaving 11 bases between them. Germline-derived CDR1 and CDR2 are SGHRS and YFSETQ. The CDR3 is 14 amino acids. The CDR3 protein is CASSFVQAAGELFF. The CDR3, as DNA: TGCGCCAGCAGCTTCGTACAGGCCGCCGGGGAGCTGTTTTTT.

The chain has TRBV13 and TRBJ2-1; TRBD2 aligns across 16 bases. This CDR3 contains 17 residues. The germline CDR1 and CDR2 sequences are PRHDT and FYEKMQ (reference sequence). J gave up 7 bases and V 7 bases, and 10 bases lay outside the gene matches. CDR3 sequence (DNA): TGTGCCAGCACCCGGGGACTAGCGGGGGGGCCGGGGAATGAGCAGTTCTTC. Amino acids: CASTRGLAGGPGNEQFF.

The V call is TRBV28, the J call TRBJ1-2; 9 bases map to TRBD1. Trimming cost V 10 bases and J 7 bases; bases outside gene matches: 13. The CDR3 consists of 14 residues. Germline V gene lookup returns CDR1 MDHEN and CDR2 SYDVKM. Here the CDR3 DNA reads TGTGCCACGGGGACAGGGCTTAATTCCCGTGGCTACACCTTC. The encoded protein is CATGTGLNSRGYTF.

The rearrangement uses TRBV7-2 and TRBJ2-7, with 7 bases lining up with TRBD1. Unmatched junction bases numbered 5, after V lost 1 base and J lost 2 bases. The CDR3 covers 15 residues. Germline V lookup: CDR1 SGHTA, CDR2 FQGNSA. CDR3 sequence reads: CASSLGGQRTYEQYF. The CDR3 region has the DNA TGTGCCAGCAGCTTAGGGGGACAGAGGACCTACGAGCAGTACTTC. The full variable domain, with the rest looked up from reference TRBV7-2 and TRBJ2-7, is GAGVSQSPSNKVTEKGKDVELRCDPISGHTALYWYRQSLGQGLEFLIYFQGNSAPDKSGLPSDRFSAERTGGSVSTLTIQRTQQEDSAVYLCASSLGGQRTYEQYFGPGTRLTVT.

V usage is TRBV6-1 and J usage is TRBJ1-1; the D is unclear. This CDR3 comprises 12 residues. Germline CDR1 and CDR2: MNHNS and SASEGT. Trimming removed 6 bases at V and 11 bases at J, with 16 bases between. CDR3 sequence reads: CASRQATRDAFF. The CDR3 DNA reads TGTGCCAGCAGGCAGGCTACGCGCGACGCTTTCTTT.

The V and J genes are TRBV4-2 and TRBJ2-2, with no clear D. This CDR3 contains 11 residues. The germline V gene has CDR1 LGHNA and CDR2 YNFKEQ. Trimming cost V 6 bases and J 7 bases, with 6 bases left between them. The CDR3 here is CASSGVGELFF. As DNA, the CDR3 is TGTGCCAGCAGTGGAGTCGGGGAGCTGTTTTTT.

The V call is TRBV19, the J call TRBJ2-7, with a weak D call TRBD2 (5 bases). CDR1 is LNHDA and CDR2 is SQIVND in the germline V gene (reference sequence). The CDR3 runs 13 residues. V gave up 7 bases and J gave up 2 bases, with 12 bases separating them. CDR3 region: CASKPEGTYEQYF. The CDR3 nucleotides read TGTGCCAGTAAGCCAGAGGGTACCTACGAGCAGTACTTC.